This T cell receptor beta chain was retrieved from a study of cytomegalovirus exposure and HLA in healthy donors. Study information: The 95 to 150 validation repertoires and the approximately 640 first-cohort repertoires shared a platform, a later analysis reported.

This table comes from immunoSEQ multiplex PCR, and its TCRdb copy is limited to in-frame clones, with some not included. The sample has fewer than 200,000 clones, 75% to 90% seen once. Losses at the gene ends were 3 bases for V and 12 bases for J; bases not matched to a gene: 7. The V gene's germline CDR1 is LNHDA and CDR2 SQIVND (reference sequence). The CDR3 loop spans 14 amino acids. Overall study findings and caveats: The study labeled fewer than 200 TCR beta chains cytomegalovirus-associated. High sensitivity and specificity were reportedly achieved when the classifier diagnosed cytomegalovirus status.

A note on this clone: Its target is unknown.

Separation from the approximately 690-subject first cohort characterized the roughly 110-subject validation cohort, to which the donors belonged. The V gene is TRBV19, the J gene TRBJ2-1, with 11 bases identical to TRBD2. The source of this sequence is a young man in good health and CMV-seropositive. Sequenced input: PBMCs. The CDR3 bases are TGTGCCAGTAGTATGGGTAGCGGGAGGGCCCGGCAGTTCTTC. Translated, it gives CASSMGSGRARQFF.